This T cell receptor (beta chain) was sequenced in a study of T cell responses to AZD1222 COVID-19 vaccine. Details on this clone: What it binds is not known.

TCRdb's table, derived via immunoSEQ multiplex PCR, lists solely in-frame clones and lacks some. The data hold roughly 150,000 clones, with approximately 90% observed a single time. The ends lost 5 bases at V and 4 bases at J; junction bases unmatched: 7. The CDR3 contains 15 residues. Germline V gives CDR1 SGHVS, CDR2 FNYEAQ. Study outcomes and limitations: Vaccine-associated CD4 TCRs spanned spike, dominant at 160-218 and 743-854. Repertoire sampling was restricted to post-peak T cell response timepoints.

Here the sequenced sample was peripheral blood, taken 28 days after the second AZD1222 dose. The origin of this receptor is an adult who received the AZD1222 COVID-19 vaccine. The chain uses TRBV7-6 and TRBJ2-1, with TRBD2 matching 8 bases. Here the CDR3 reads CASSPSGGTYNEQFF. As DNA, the CDR3 is TGTGCCAGCAGCCCCAGCGGGGGTACTTACAATGAGCAGTTCTTC.